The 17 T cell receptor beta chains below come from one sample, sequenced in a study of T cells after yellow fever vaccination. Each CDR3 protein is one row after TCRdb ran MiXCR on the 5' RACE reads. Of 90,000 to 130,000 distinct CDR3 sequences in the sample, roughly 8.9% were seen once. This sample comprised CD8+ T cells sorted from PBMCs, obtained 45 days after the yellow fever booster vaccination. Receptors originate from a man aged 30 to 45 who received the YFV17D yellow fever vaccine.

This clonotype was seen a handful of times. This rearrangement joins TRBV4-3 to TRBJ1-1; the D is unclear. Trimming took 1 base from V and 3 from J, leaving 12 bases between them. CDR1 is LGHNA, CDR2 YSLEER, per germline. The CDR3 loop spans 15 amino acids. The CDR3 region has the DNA TGCGCCAGCAGCCAAGGTCCGGGTTGGGACACTGAAGCTTTCTTT. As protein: CASSQGPGWDTEAFF.

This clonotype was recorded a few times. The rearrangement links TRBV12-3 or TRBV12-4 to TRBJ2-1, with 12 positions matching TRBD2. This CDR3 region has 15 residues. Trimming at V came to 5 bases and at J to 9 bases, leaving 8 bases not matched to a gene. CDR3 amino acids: CASSPRLAGVFEQFF. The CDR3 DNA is TGTGCCAGCAGTCCCCGACTAGCGGGAGTCTTTGAGCAGTTCTTC.

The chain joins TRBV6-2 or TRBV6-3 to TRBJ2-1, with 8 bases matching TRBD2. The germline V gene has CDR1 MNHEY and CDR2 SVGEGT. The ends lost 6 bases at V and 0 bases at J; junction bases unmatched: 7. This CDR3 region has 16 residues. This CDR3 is CASREMAGGSYNEQFF. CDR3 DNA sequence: TGTGCCAGCAGAGAAATGGCGGGGGGCTCCTACAATGAGCAGTTCTTC.

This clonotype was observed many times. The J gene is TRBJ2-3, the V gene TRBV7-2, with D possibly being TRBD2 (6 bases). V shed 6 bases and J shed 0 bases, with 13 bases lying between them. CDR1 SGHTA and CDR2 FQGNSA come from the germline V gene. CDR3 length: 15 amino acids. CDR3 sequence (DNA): TGTGCCAGCAGGAATTTGGAGGGGAGCACAGATACGCAGTATTTT. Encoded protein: CASRNLEGSTDTQYF. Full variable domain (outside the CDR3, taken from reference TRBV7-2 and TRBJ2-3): GAGVSQSPSNKVTEKGKDVELRCDPISGHTALYWYRQSLGQGLEFLIYFQGNSAPDKSGLPSDRFSAERTGGSVSTLTIQRTQQEDSAVYLCASRNLEGSTDTQYFGPGTRLTVL.

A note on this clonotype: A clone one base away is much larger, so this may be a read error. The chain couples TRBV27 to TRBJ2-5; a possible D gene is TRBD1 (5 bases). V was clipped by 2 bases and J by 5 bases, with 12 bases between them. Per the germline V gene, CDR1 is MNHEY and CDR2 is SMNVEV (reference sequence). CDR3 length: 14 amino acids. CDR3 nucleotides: TGTGCCAGCAGTTTACACTACAGGAGCGAGACCCAGTACTTC. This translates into CASSLHYRSETQYF.

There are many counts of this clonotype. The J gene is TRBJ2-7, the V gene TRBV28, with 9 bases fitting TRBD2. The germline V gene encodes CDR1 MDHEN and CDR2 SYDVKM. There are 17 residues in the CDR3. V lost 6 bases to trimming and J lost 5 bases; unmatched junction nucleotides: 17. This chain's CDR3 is CASSQLTLSGRGDEQYF. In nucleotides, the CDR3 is TGTGCCAGCAGCCAACTTACCCTTAGCGGGAGAGGCGACGAGCAGTACTTC.

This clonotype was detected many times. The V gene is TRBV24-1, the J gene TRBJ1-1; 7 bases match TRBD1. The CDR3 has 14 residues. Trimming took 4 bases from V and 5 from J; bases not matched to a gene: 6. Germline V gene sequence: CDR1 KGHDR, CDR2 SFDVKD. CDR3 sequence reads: CATSETGTRTEAFF. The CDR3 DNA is TGTGCCACCAGTGAGACAGGGACGCGGACTGAAGCTTTCTTT.

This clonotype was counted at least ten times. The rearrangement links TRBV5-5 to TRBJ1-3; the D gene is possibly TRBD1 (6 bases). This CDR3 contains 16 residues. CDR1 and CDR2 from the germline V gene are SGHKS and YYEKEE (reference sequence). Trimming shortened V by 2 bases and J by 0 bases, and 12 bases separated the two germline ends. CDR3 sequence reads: CASSLQGALSGNTIYF. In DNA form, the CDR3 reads TGTGCCAGCAGCTTACAGGGCGCACTCTCTGGAAACACCATATATTTT.

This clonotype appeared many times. CDR3 sequence: CASSFLLNLKNTGELFF. Written as DNA, the CDR3 is TGTGCCAGCAGTTTTCTACTGAATCTTAAGAACACCGGGGAGCTGTTTTTT. The chain employs TRBV12-3 or TRBV12-4 and TRBJ2-2; D not resolved. Trimming took off 3 bases at V and 1 base at J, with 15 bases between the two ends. The CDR3 is made up of 17 amino acids.

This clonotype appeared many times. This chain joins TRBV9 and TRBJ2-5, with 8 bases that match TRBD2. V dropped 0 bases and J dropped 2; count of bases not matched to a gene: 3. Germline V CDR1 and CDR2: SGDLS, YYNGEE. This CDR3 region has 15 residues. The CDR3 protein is CASSVGTGGQETQYF. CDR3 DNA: TGTGCCAGCAGCGTAGGAACGGGGGGGCAAGAGACCCAGTACTTC.

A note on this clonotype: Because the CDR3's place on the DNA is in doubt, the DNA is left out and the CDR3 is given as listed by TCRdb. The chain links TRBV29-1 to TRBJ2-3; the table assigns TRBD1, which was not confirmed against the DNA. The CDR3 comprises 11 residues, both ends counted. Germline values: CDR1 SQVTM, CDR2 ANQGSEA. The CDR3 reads CSVGGGSVWDF.

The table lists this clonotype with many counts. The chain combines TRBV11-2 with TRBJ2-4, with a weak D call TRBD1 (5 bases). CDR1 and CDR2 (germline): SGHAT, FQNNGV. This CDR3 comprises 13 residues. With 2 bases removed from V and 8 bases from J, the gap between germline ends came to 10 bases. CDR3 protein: CASSLFRADIQYF. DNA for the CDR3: TGTGCCAGCAGCTTATTCAGGGCGGACATTCAGTACTTC.

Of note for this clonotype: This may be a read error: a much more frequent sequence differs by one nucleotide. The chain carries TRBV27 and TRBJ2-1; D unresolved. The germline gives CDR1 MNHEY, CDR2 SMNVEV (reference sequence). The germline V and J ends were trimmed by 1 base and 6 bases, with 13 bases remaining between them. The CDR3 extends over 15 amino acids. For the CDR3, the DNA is TGTGCCAGCAGTTTATTGCACCTTCCCCTCAATGAGCAGTTCTTC. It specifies CASSLLHLPLNEQFF.

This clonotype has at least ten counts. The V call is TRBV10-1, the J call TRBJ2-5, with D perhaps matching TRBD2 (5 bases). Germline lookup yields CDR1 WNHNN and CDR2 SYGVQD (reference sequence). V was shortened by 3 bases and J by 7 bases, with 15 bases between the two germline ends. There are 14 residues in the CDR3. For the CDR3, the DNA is TGCGCCAGCAGTGACGGAGGTAGCCGGGGGACCCAGTACTTC. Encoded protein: CASSDGGSRGTQYF.

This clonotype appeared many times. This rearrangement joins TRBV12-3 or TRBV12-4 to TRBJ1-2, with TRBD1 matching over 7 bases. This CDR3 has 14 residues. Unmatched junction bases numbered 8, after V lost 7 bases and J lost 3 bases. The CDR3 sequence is CASTSTGSYYGYTF. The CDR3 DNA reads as TGTGCCAGCACCTCGACAGGGTCATACTATGGCTACACCTTC.

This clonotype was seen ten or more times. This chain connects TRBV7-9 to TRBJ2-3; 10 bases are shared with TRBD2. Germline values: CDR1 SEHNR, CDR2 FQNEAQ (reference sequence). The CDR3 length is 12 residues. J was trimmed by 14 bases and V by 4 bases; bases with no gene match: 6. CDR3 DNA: TGTGCCAGCAGCTGGCTAGCGGGAGCTAGGTATTTT. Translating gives CASSWLAGARYF.

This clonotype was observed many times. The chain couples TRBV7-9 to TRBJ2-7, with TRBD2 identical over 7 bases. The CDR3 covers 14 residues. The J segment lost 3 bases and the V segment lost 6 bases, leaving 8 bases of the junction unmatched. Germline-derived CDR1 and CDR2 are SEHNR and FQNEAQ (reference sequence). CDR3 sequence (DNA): TGTGCCAGCAGTCCCGGGACTACTATCTACGAGCAGTACTTC. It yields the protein CASSPGTTIYEQYF. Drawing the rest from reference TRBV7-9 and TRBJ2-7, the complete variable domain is DTGVSQNPRHKITKRGQNVTFRCDPISEHNRLYWYRQTLGQGPEFLTYFQNEAQLEKSRLLSDRFSAERPKGSFSTLEIQRTEQGDSAMYLCASSPGTTIYEQYFGPGTRLTVT.